This TCR beta chain was sequenced for a study of cytomegalovirus exposure and HLA in healthy donors. The PCR ran on 60 Vbeta and 13 Jbeta primers. Method: immunoSEQ multiplex PCR; TCRdb's copy keeps in-frame clones and lacks some. The sample yields approximately 200,000 clones, almost 85% seen once. Worth noting for this clone: No antigen is known for it.

Germline values: CDR1 GTSNPN, CDR2 SVGIG (reference sequence). The CDR3 totals 16 residues. Trimming took 2 bases from V and 1 from J; bases not matched to a gene: 4. General study findings and limits: A few V segments could not be told apart, such as TRBV6-2 and TRBV6-3, and were left out. Presence/absence results assume similar sequencing depth per donor, which may not hold.

This chain joins TRBV30 and TRBJ2-3; 12 nucleotides align to TRBD2. Sequenced material: PBMCs. This receptor was taken from a woman between 50 and 59 years old in good health and CMV-seronegative. CDR3 residues: CAWSKTSGGRTDTQYF. CDR3 DNA sequence: TGTGCCTGGAGTAAGACTAGCGGGGGTCGCACAGATACGCAGTATTTT. Based on the CDR3 plus reference TRBV30 and TRBJ2-3, the full variable domain is SQTIHQWPATLVQPVGSPLSLECTVEGTSNPNLYWYRQAAGRGLQLLFYSVGIGQISSEVPQNLSASRPQDRQFILSSKKLLLSDSGFYLCAWSKTSGGRTDTQYFGPGTRLTVL.